The clone carrying this T cell receptor beta chain showed up just once. Its antigen is unidentified. The data belong to a study of T cell responses to AZD1222 COVID-19 vaccine. Study-wide points: Clonal diversity was possibly underestimated, and the donors were mostly white British, with more females.

This CDR3 spans 12 amino acids. V was clipped by 8 bases and J by 7 bases, with 14 bases between them. Generated by immunoSEQ multiplex PCR, the TCRdb table keeps only in-frame clones and is missing some. Among just under 75,000 clones listed, around 80% were seen once. The input for sequencing was peripheral blood, taken 28 days after the second AZD1222 dose. This receptor was taken from an adult who received the AZD1222 COVID-19 vaccine. The chain combines TRBV12-3 or TRBV12-4 with TRBJ1-1, with a possible D match to TRBD1 (5 bases). CDR3 DNA: TGTGCCAGCCTCCCCCTTGGGGGTGAAGCTTTCTTT. Translating gives CASLPLGGEAFF.